Each of the 11 T cell receptor beta chains below was sequenced from the same sample in a study of tumor-infiltrating lymphocytes in primary liver carcinoma. Co-extraction of both nucleic acids (RNA and DNA) used roughly 18-32 mg of unsorted bulk tissue. Starting from about 0.5 ug of total RNA, TCR beta cDNA was produced with a primer in the constant region. Three nested multiplex PCR rounds, a slightly modified ARM-PCR method, built the TCR beta libraries. Amplification in the first two PCR rounds was performed using TRBV1-TRBV30 forward primers and a C-beta reverse primer for 9 to 11 cycles each. TCRdb reprocessed the multiplex PCR reads with MiXCR, giving one entry per CDR3 protein. The sample records tens of thousands of distinct CDR3 sequences, under 75% being singletons. Source material: liver tumor tissue from sampling region 4. Documented subset: tumor region T4, right-lateral pole. These receptors were collected from a man in his forties with primary liver carcinoma and hepatitis B virus infection.

A word on this clonotype: The junction and the germline gene differ at one end; a read error may be behind it. The chain couples TRBV12-3 or TRBV12-4 to TRBJ2-7; maybe TRBD2 (5 bases). CDR3 length equals 16 residues. The DNA for the CDR3 is TGTGCCAGTAGTTTAGTCGCGGGTCTCGGTCTCTACTTGCAGTACTTC. Protein sequence: CASSLVAGLGLYLQYF.

As regards this clonotype: The junction differs from germline at one of its ends, possibly a read error. V is TRBV5-6 and J is TRBJ2-7; a possible D gene is TRBD1 (6 bases). CDR1 is SGHDT and CDR2 is YYEEEE in the germline V gene. This CDR3 is built from 13 residues. CDR3 nucleotide sequence: TGTGCTAGCAGCATAAAACAGGGTCGGGAGCAGTACTTC. Translated, it gives CASSIKQGREQYF.

The V call is TRBV24-1, the J call TRBJ2-3, with D unclear. Trimming stripped 6 bases from V and 15 bases from J, with 18 bases between. The CDR3 runs to 12 residues. The V gene's germline CDR1 is KGHDR and CDR2 SFDVKD. In nucleotides, the CDR3 is TGTGCCACCAGTTGGGCCACAGATACGCGATATTTT. Its translation is CATSWATDTRYF.

Comment on this clonotype: The junction departs from the called germline gene at one end, perhaps through a read error. The chain joins TRBV29-1 to TRBJ1-2; TRBD1 aligns across 9 bases. Germline assignment: CDR1 SQVTM and CDR2 ANQGSEA. The CDR3 totals 15 residues. The CDR3 DNA reads as TGTAGCGTGGCCCCCCGAGTACAGGGGGCTTTTGGCTACACCTTC. This translates into CSVAPRVQGAFGYTF.

Comment on this clonotype: This likely comes from a read error, as the CDR3 has no conserved phenylalanine or tryptophan at its end. This sequence joins TRBV10-2 and TRBJ2-3, with 8 bases matching TRBD2. The CDR3 is 15 amino acids. Per germline, CDR1 WSHSY and CDR2 SAAADI. CDR3 in DNA: TGTGCTAGCAGTGAGTCAAAAGCGGGAGTGGATACGCAGTATTAT. It encodes CASSESKAGVDTQYY.

Regarding this clonotype: This CDR3 fails to terminate in the conserved phenylalanine or tryptophan, so it likely reflects a read error. The chain links TRBV11-2 to TRBJ2-4; D possibly corresponds to TRBD2 (5 bases). Germline CDR1 is SGHAT and CDR2 is FQNNGV. This CDR3 comprises 17 residues. The CDR3 DNA sequence: TGTGCCAGCAGCCTAGAAAGAGCAGGTCTAGCCAAAAGCATTCAGTACCTC. This encodes CASSLERAGLAKSIQYL.

Comments on this clonotype: The junction differs from germline at one of its ends, possibly a read error. The chain joins TRBV10-3 to TRBJ2-2; no definite D call. CDR1 ENHRY and CDR2 SYGVKD come from the germline V gene. This CDR3 spans 16 amino acids. CDR3 in amino acids: CAISGSKGPNTGQLFF. CDR3 in DNA: TGTGCCATCAGTGGGTCTAAAGGGCCGAACACCGGGCAGCTATTTTTT.

Notes on this clonotype: At one end, the junction sequence differs from germline, possibly due to a read error. The chain links TRBV28 to TRBJ1-4, with D unclear. CDR3 length equals 13 residues. Germline V gene data show CDR1 as MDHEN and CDR2 as SYDVKM. The CDR3 spells CANSTTDTEKLYF. The CDR3 nucleotides read TGTGCCAACAGTACAACCGACACTGAAAAACTGTATTTT. The full variable domain, rest sourced from reference TRBV28 and TRBJ1-4, is DVKVTQSSRYLVKRTGEKVFLECVQDMDHENMFWYRQDPGLGLRLIYFSYDVKMKEKGDIPEGYSVSREKKERFSLILESASTNQTSMYLCANSTTDTEKLYFGSGTQLSVL.

By its share, this clonotype is medium-sized. The genes are TRBV5-4 and TRBJ2-3; D not certain. V was pared by 0 bases and J by 6 bases, with 5 bases between. This CDR3 comprises 12 residues. CDR1 is SGHNT, CDR2 YYREEE, per germline (reference sequence). CDR3 DNA: TGTGCCAGCAGCTTGGCTGCCGATACGCAGTATTTT. Protein sequence: CASSLAADTQYF.

Remarks on this clonotype: The CDR3 does not close with the conserved phenylalanine or tryptophan, likely indicating a read error. V and J are TRBV6-2 or TRBV6-3 and TRBJ1-5; TRBD1 matches at 9 bases. Germline V CDR1 and CDR2: MNHEY, SVGEGT. Trimming removed 8 bases from V and 9 bases from J; junction bases left unmatched: 8. This CDR3 has 13 residues. The CDR3 region is CASGDRAKRPQHS. The CDR3 DNA follows: TGTGCCAGCGGGGACAGGGCCAAGCGGCCCCAGCATTCT.

This clonotype was detected once. The junction differs from germline at one of its ends, possibly a read error. V and J are TRBV5-5 and TRBJ1-1, with unresolved D. The CDR3 has 15 residues. Germline-derived CDR1 and CDR2 are SGHKS and YYEKEE (reference sequence). The DNA for the CDR3 is TGTGCCAGCAGCCATGAGGGTGAACAGTACAGTGAAGCTTTCTTC. This sequence encodes CASSHEGEQYSEAFF.